This paragraph reports one T cell receptor beta chain. It lacks a known antigen. The record has no base qualities; no much larger clone is one base away. The cohort consisted of 666 healthy bone marrow donors. Cohort members were all nominally healthy when sampled, although unrecorded immune exposures were likely present. The donor was CMV seronegative and belonged to the group of 352 seronegative cohort members. A peripheral blood sample was provided by each donor, and peripheral blood mononuclear cells were used for TCR beta sequencing. Genomic DNA extraction from the blood cell samples was performed with the Qiagen DNeasy Blood Extraction Kit. Libraries were made using the immunoSEQ multiplex PCR assay. The multiplex PCR relied on a mix of 60 forward primers for TCR Vbeta segments and 13 reverse primers for TCR Jbeta segments. The CDR3 region of rearranged TCR beta genes was amplified from genomic DNA with a multiplex PCR assay. The Illumina HiSeq System was used to sequence the amplified TCR beta libraries as 87-base-pair reads. The authors processed their data as follows. A later analysis counted some 74 million unique TCR beta chains across the approximately 700 repertoires, and some 12 million of these chains were shared by at least two donors. A nearest-neighbor algorithm error-corrected the raw reads and collapsed the reads into unique sequences, merging closely related sequences to remove PCR and sequencing errors. V, D and J gene segments were assigned by aligning CDR3 sequences to IMGT reference sequences. For a sequence to be retained, a match of at least six nucleotides to both a V gene segment and a J gene segment was required. A rearrangement counted as productive if the CDR3 had no stop codons and remained in frame with V and J, and every other rearrangement counted as non-productive. CDR3 was defined according to IMGT convention as the region running from the second conserved V-encoded cysteine to the conserved J-encoded phenylalanine. In an earlier analysis of around 570 of the donors, sequences lacking an unambiguous match to a single V gene segment were excluded. An earlier analysis of a few hundred of the donors called V segments functional above 56.7% productive rearrangements and segregating when the between-donor standard deviation exceeded 5%. To diagnose cytomegalovirus status from the catalog of TCR beta chain sequences, a statistical classification framework was built. In a later analysis, TCR nucleotide sequences were compared against IMGT/GENE-DB human TR gene sequences so that V and J genes could be assigned. In a later analysis, CDR3 sequences and most-parsimonious VDJ recombination scenarios were assigned using the TCRdist pipeline. In a later analysis, each TCR beta chain was defined by its CDR3 amino acid sequence together with its V-gene family, and reads lacking a unique V-gene family were excluded. In a later analysis, some 600 highly shared, low-generation-probability nucleotide sequences were removed to address suspected cross-contamination and a sequencing artifact. For each public chain, a later analysis derived a clonal expansion index from normalized ranks of inferred template counts within each repertoire. A later analysis computed generation probabilities with a VDJ recombination model fitted to out-of-frame rearrangements, and checked the results against IGoR. In a later analysis, TCR-TCR, TCR-HLA and TCR-CMV co-occurrence was scored with hypergeometric tests, and a repertoire-size bias correction was applied to TCR pairs. False discovery rates were estimated in a later analysis by permuting HLA or CMV assignments 20 times. In a later analysis, co-occurring TCRs were grouped using DBSCAN, with TCRdist sequence similarity added in when clustering inside HLA-allele-positive subsets. For co-occurrence clustering, repertoires with fewer than 30,000 or more than 120,000 public chains were excluded, along with five repertoires with anomalous nucleotide sharing. The immuneACCESS repertoire file appears here via TCRdb, limited to in-frame rearrangements. These files lack a portion of the clones; in checked studies, under half of the deficit traces to unresolved V genes, and the cause of the others is not known. The V and J calls and the clone size are those of that table, but D and trimming were determined from the DNA. Within this sample are roughly 280,000 clones, with 65% to 85% of them counted one time only. About 2.1% of the sample is in the top ten clones.

Reading from cysteine to phenylalanine, the CDR3 counts 15 amino acids. Solely the CDR3 DNA is kept, with 45 bases framed from the first base. V and J are truncated by 3 bases and 2 bases respectively, leaving an intervening sequence of 14 bases. From the germline V gene, CDR1 is LGHNA and CDR2 is YNFKEQ. The sample comes from a study of cytomegalovirus exposure and HLA in healthy donors (dated by TCRdb to 2016 to 2017). Describing the broader study: An earlier analysis of some 620 of the donors reported approximately 300 Gb of sequence data and around 100 million unique TCR beta sequences obtained from around 180 million T cells. Roughly 310 gigabases of sequencing data and approximately 85 million unique TCR sequences were included in an early release covering several hundred HLA-typed donors. The genetic ancestry cluster associated with self-reported Caucasian donors included around four fifths of the roughly 400 genotyped donors. The study aimed to test whether cataloging public T cell receptors could reveal signatures of past pathogen exposure. The study used immunosequencing to profile the T cell repertoires of more than 650 subjects and linked those repertoires to cytomegalovirus serostatus. A separate validation cohort of roughly 130 different subjects was used in addition to the 666-subject first cohort. High-throughput TCR immunosequencing, statistical association of individual TCRs with disease status, and machine learning were combined to predict cytomegalovirus infection status. A later analysis re-examined previously published TCR beta repertoires from more than 600 donors and added high-resolution HLA genotyping to investigate patterns of TCR occurrence. Rather than drawing on any new phenotypic data, the later analysis identified candidate immune exposures from TCR beta sequences and the way those sequences occurred across donors. To decide whether each TCR beta V gene segment behaved as functional or pseudogenic, an earlier analysis of some 540 of the donors relied on high-throughput TCR beta sequencing. Donor age, sex, ethnicity and CMV serostatus were compiled together with the repertoire data. In a later genetic analysis, genome-wide SNP genotypes for about 60% of the 666 donors were used, and that subset was treated as a discovery cohort. Every discovery cohort repertoire had been produced on one sequencing platform. HLA typing covered class I and class II loci at four-digit resolution. The number of typed donors differed by locus: roughly 629-630 for A, B, C, DRB1 and DQB1; 500 to 550 for DQA1; some 590 for DPA1; and some 430 for DPB1. Because of strong linkage in the cohort, five DR-DQ haplotypes were treated as single units for association and clustering. On average, roughly 250,000 unique TCR beta nucleotide sequences were sequenced per donor among roughly 430 genotyped donors of the cohort, with about 19% of those sequences being non-productive. Results and caveats for the whole study, not just this receptor: Some 16 rarely observed V segments, including chromosome 9 orphons, were excluded from the earlier analysis of approximately 600 of the donors because counts were too low. In a later analysis, the rate of TCR association differed among HLA loci, with DRB1 alleles having the most associated TCRs and HLA-C alleles having the fewest. At a false discovery rate of 0.05, a later analysis linked some 17,000 TCR beta sequences to specific HLA alleles. An earlier analysis of around 500 of the donors showed that most TCR beta V segments appeared in productive rearrangements either about 87% or about 30% of the time, which broadly matched IMGT annotations. Because some donors lacked HLA typing at each locus, the association tests relied only on the typed subset. CMV serostatus was the only immune exposure information available for the cohort. Strong co-occurrence of HLA alleles, especially DR and DQ, made assigning TCR associations to individual alleles difficult. A few of the identified cytomegalovirus-associated TCR beta chains were confirmed in vitro to be specific for cytomegalovirus antigens. Linkage disequilibrium might explain the correlated functional status among segregating V segments, but an unknown experimental factor could not be ruled out. In both the original and validation cohorts, the classifier was reported to diagnose cytomegalovirus status with high specificity and sensitivity. Only TCR beta chains were sequenced in this cohort, and the absence of alpha or paired-chain data limited detectable features. The authors suggested that the approach could potentially be extended to other disease states and immunological phenotypes. A later genetic analysis reported fewer N-insertions in productive TCRs among donors in an Asian-associated ancestry cluster than the approximately 700-donor mean. A group of highly shared sequence variants was considered likely to be a technical artifact of the sequencing pipeline. An association between a missense DCLRE1C variant and V-gene and J-gene trimming of TCR beta chains was found in a later genetic analysis and replicated in an independent cohort. Some IMGT-functional V segments, including TRBV6-2 and TRBV6-3, could not be distinguished by the 87-base-pair reads and were therefore excluded. A later analysis found that most CMV-associated TCR beta chains appeared HLA-restricted, with HLA associations seemingly driven largely by CMV exposure. A later analysis reported that several top co-occurrence clusters appeared linked to parvovirus B19, influenza, CMV and Epstein-Barr virus. Most TCR sequences were observed very rarely across donors, whereas some public TCRs were present in many individuals. In a later analysis, HLA-associated TCR beta chains were found to be more clonally expanded and to have lower generation probabilities than equally common non-associated chains. A further reported finding was that TCR beta sequences accurately predicted the HLA-A and HLA-B alleles for most subjects in the first cohort. In the study, around 150 TCR beta chains were listed as associated with cytomegalovirus. The presence/absence analyses assumed that sequencing depth was roughly uniform across donors, and that assumption may not be true.

Sequences were obtained from PBMCs. This TCR came from a female donor in good health and CMV-seronegative. The sequence is built from TRBV4-2 and TRBJ2-7; perhaps TRBD1 is the D gene, with 6 bases matching. The sequenced DNA: TGTGCCAGCAGCCAGAACCTCCGACAGGCCTACGAGCAGTACTTC. Translated, this is CASSQNLRQAYEQYF.